The next 22 T cell receptor beta chains were all read from a single sample in a study of T-cell reconstitution after alpha-beta-depleted transplantation in children. Unique molecular identifiers featured in how the TCRbeta library was prepared. TCRdb recomputed calls from the PCR reads with MiXCR, one row per CDR3 protein. Among under 750,000 distinct CDR3 sequences listed, more than 20% were seen once. The sample consisted of PBMCs, mostly from graft donor cells, taken 360 days after TCRalphabeta/CD19-depleted stem cell transplant. The receptors shown here come from a boy under two years old who had a stem cell transplant for acute myeloid leukemia, so the T cells may come from the graft donor.

This clonotype appeared many times. The chain has TRBV3-1 and TRBJ2-5; D might be TRBD2 (5 bases). This CDR3 contains 15 residues. Germline assignment: CDR1 LGHDT and CDR2 YNNKEL (reference sequence). Trimming stripped 0 bases from V and 5 bases from J, with 13 bases between. CDR3 sequence: CASSQERRISETQYF. The DNA of the CDR3 is TGTGCCAGCAGCCAAGAGCGGAGGATTAGCGAGACCCAGTACTTC.

This clonotype has ten or more counts. This chain joins TRBV14 and TRBJ1-1; a possible D gene is TRBD1 (5 bases). Germline V gene data show CDR1 as SGHDN and CDR2 as FVKESK. Trimming shortened V by 3 bases and J by 2 bases, and 13 bases separated the two germline ends. CDR3 length: 15 residues. The CDR3, as DNA: TGTGCCAGCAGCCACTATCCGGGGGAAAACACTGAAGCTTTCTTT. This gives the protein CASSHYPGENTEAFF.

The chain is built from TRBV6-2 or TRBV6-3 and TRBJ2-6; D is ambiguous. V lost 8 bases to trimming and J lost 4 bases, with 15 bases between them. The CDR3 covers 15 residues. Germline CDR1 reads MNHEY; CDR2 reads SVGEGT. The CDR3 reads CASGQEIAGANVLTF. Here the CDR3 DNA reads TGTGCCAGCGGGCAGGAAATAGCAGGGGCCAACGTCCTGACTTTC.

The rearrangement links TRBV7-9 to TRBJ1-1; possible D gene TRBD1, 6 bases. Germline CDR1 is SEHNR and CDR2 is FQNEAQ (reference sequence). The V end lost 4 bases, the J end lost 4 bases, and 16 bases lay between the germline ends. The CDR3 totals 15 residues. This CDR3 is CASSWVTGLITEAFF. The CDR3 nucleotides are TGTGCCAGCAGCTGGGTGACAGGTCTTATCACTGAAGCTTTCTTT.

The gene calls are TRBV29-1 and TRBJ1-1, with D tentatively TRBD1 (6 bases). CDR3 size: 15 residues. Trimming removed 3 bases from V and 0 bases from J, with 14 bases in between. Germline V gives CDR1 SQVTM, CDR2 ANQGSEA. The DNA of the CDR3 is TGCAGCGTTGAGGGGGCGACAGTAATGAACACTGAAGCTTTCTTT. Its translation is CSVEGATVMNTEAFF. Supplemented by reference TRBV29-1 and TRBJ1-1, the full variable domain reads SAVISQKPSRDICQRGTSLTIQCQVDSQVTMMFWYRQQPGQSLTLIATANQGSEATYESGFVIDKFPISRPNLTFSTLTVSNMSPEDSSIYLCSVEGATVMNTEAFFGQGTRLTVV.

This clonotype was counted a few times. V gene TRBV15 combines with J gene TRBJ1-4; D ambiguous. The V gene lost 0 bases and the J gene lost 7 bases, with 18 bases spanning the gap. Germline CDR1 LNHNV, CDR2 YYDKDF (reference sequence). The CDR3 is made up of 17 amino acids. CDR3 sequence (DNA): TGTGCCACCAGCAGAGATAGGCCCCGAACCTTGGGTGAAAAACTGTTTTTT. Protein product: CATSRDRPRTLGEKLFF.

Only a few counts were recorded for this clonotype. The chain joins TRBV20-1 to TRBJ1-4; D ambiguous. The V gene's germline CDR1 is DFQATT and CDR2 SNEGSKA (reference sequence). Trimming left V 1 base short and J 4 bases short, with 13 bases between. The CDR3 totals 15 residues. The CDR3 sequence is CSARGPGRNNEKLFF. The CDR3 nucleotides read TGCAGTGCTAGAGGTCCTGGGAGGAATAATGAAAAACTGTTTTTT.

The V gene is TRBV7-2, the J gene TRBJ2-1; D is tentatively TRBD1 or TRBD2 (5 bases each). The CDR3 extends over 16 amino acids. Germline loops: CDR1 SGHTA, CDR2 FQGNSA. Trimming took 6 bases from V and 4 from J, leaving 19 bases between them. The CDR3 reads CASRPSQGPFYNEQFF. In nucleotides, the CDR3 is TGTGCCAGCAGACCATCTCAGGGACCCTTTTACAATGAGCAGTTCTTC.

This clonotype was counted only a few times. The rearrangement joins TRBV20-1 to TRBJ2-7, with D uncertain. Trimming removed 7 bases at V and 6 bases at J, with 13 bases between. The CDR3 covers 11 residues. The germline CDR1 and CDR2 sequences are DFQATT and SNEGSKA (reference sequence). CDR3 DNA: TGCAGTGTTACGGCTGGGTTCGAGCAGTACGTC. Amino acids: CSVTAGFEQYV.

This clonotype turned up a few times. The CDR3 DNA is TGTGCCTGGAGTGTCAACATCAATCAGCCCCAGCATTTT. It yields the protein CAWSVNINQPQHF. The V call is TRBV30, the J call TRBJ1-5, with D uncertain. Germline CDR1 reads GTSNPN; CDR2 reads SVGIG (reference sequence). Trimming removed 0 bases at V and 3 bases at J, with 6 bases between. The CDR3 sequence is 13 residues long.

This clonotype was detected ten times or more. V usage is TRBV11-2 and J usage is TRBJ2-3, with D tentatively TRBD1 or TRBD2 (5 bases each). Germline lookup yields CDR1 SGHAT and CDR2 FQNNGV. CDR3 size: 15 residues. V lost 5 bases and J lost 8, with 20 bases in between. The CDR3 here is CASSPTPGRPSTQYF. CDR3 nucleotide sequence: TGTGCCAGCAGCCCAACTCCGGGACGGCCAAGTACGCAGTATTTT.

This clonotype has just a few counts. V and J are TRBV5-4 and TRBJ1-6; 7 nucleotides line up with TRBD1. Germline loops: CDR1 SGHNT, CDR2 YYREEE (reference sequence). CDR3 length: 12 amino acids. Germline trimming cut 6 bases from V and 15 bases from J; bases unmatched to any gene: 9. CDR3 protein: CASTRQGEFLHF. The CDR3 nucleotides are TGTGCCAGCACCCGACAGGGAGAGTTCCTCCACTTT.

In its sample, this clonotype was seen many times. The V and J genes are TRBV6-5 and TRBJ1-2, with 7 bases lining up with TRBD1. CDR3 length: 13 amino acids. With 5 bases clipped from V and 5 bases from J, the junction kept 5 bases outside the gene matches. The germline V gene has CDR1 MNHEY and CDR2 SVGAGI. The CDR3 reads CASSPSGGYGYTF. The CDR3 DNA reads as TGTGCCAGCAGTCCCTCAGGGGGTTATGGCTACACCTTC.

In this sample, this clonotype turned up a few times. The chain uses TRBV20-1 and TRBJ2-5, with 11 bases lining up with TRBD2. CDR1 and CDR2 (germline): DFQATT, SNEGSKA (reference sequence). CDR3 size: 16 residues. J gave up 2 bases and V 5 bases, and 10 bases lay outside the gene matches. CDR3 loop: CSALPFTSGGQETQYF. CDR3 in DNA: TGCAGTGCTCTCCCATTTACTAGCGGGGGACAAGAGACCCAGTACTTC.

This clonotype was seen ten or more times. The V and J genes are TRBV29-1 and TRBJ2-7, with D uncertain. V shed 5 bases and J shed 1 base, with 15 bases lying between them. CDR3 length: 14 amino acids. Germline loops: CDR1 SQVTM, CDR2 ANQGSEA. CDR3 loop: CSVIRRARSYEQYV. The CDR3 nucleotides are TGCAGCGTTATACGTCGGGCGCGTTCCTACGAGCAGTACGTC.

The chain carries TRBV29-1 and TRBJ1-2, with D maybe TRBD1 (5 bases). This CDR3 has 12 residues. Germline V CDR1 and CDR2: SQVTM, ANQGSEA. Trimming cost V 6 bases and J 6 bases, with 14 bases left between them. CDR3 sequence reads: CSVGGRTDGYTF. CDR3 in DNA: TGCAGCGTCGGGGGAAGAACGGATGGCTACACCTTC.

This clonotype was seen only a few times. The chain combines TRBV20-1 with TRBJ2-5, with D uncertain. The CDR3 covers 13 residues. CDR1 DFQATT and CDR2 SNEGSKA come from the germline V gene (reference sequence). Trimming removed 4 bases at V and 2 bases at J, with 11 bases between. The chain's CDR3 is CSAIFRGQETQYF. The CDR3 DNA follows: TGCAGTGCTATATTTCGCGGACAAGAGACCCAGTACTTC.

This chain links TRBV20-1 with TRBJ2-3; D may be TRBD2 (7 bases). This CDR3 is 15 amino acids long. The V gene's germline CDR1 is DFQATT and CDR2 SNEGSKA (reference sequence). V lost 5 bases and J lost 7, with 22 bases in between. The CDR3 nucleotides are TGCAGTGCTTTAGGCCGGGGGGCCGTGCCCTATACGCAGTATTTT. This sequence encodes CSALGRGAVPYTQYF.

This clonotype has more than one count but fewer than ten. The chain employs TRBV20-1 and TRBJ2-5; 9 positions match TRBD1. Germline V CDR1 and CDR2: DFQATT, SNEGSKA (reference sequence). Trimming cost V 1 base and J 5 bases; bases outside gene matches: 8. The CDR3 has 15 amino acids. CDR3 loop: CSARGIDRGKETQYF. The DNA of the CDR3 is TGCAGTGCTAGAGGCATAGACAGGGGGAAGGAGACCCAGTACTTC.

Remarks on this clonotype: The CDR3 carries no conserved terminal phenylalanine or tryptophan, so it likely arises from a read error. The V gene is TRBV12-3 or TRBV12-4, the J gene TRBJ1-1; D uncertain. V was pared by 6 bases and J by 6 bases, with 11 bases between. The CDR3 covers 12 residues. CDR3 DNA sequence: TGTGCCAGCAGCCCAGCGAGGCCTGAAGCTTTCTCT. Residues: CASSPARPEAFS.

The chain links TRBV3-1 to TRBJ1-1, with a tentative D call TRBD1 (6 bases). The germline V gene encodes CDR1 LGHDT and CDR2 YNNKEL (reference sequence). This CDR3 spans 13 amino acids. Trimming pared 2 bases from V and 12 bases from J, leaving 16 bases between. CDR3 coding DNA: TGTGCCAGCAGCCAAATTACAGGGTTTGGGACTTTCTTT. Translating it yields CASSQITGFGTFF.

This clonotype was recorded many times. The gene calls are TRBV15 and TRBJ2-1; D is possibly TRBD1 (6 bases). Germline V CDR1 and CDR2: LNHNV, YYDKDF (reference sequence). CDR3 length equals 13 residues. Trimming removed 8 bases at V and 2 bases at J, with 10 bases between. The CDR3 reads CATRDTPYNEQFF. In DNA, the CDR3 is TGTGCCACCCGGGACACCCCCTACAATGAGCAGTTCTTC.